Listed here are 15 T cell receptor beta chains from one sample, sequenced in a study of blood T cell repertoires in COVID-19. The protocol was immunoSEQ multiplex PCR, while the TCRdb copy is restricted to in-frame clones and leaves out a portion. The table has about 96,000 clones, approximately 84% seen once. Sequencing used peripheral blood. The receptor source for this set is a woman aged 55-75 years with acute or convalescent COVID-19.

This clone was counted only a few times. The rearrangement joins TRBV6-1 to TRBJ2-1; the D gene is possibly TRBD1 (5 bases). The CDR3 runs to 14 residues. Per germline, CDR1 MNHNS and CDR2 SASEGT. The V and J ends lost 2 bases and 1 base respectively, with 6 bases between them. The CDR3 here is CASSERQSYNEQFF. The CDR3 coding sequence is TGTGCCAGCAGTGAAAGACAGTCCTACAATGAGCAGTTCTTC.

In its sample, this clone was seen a few times. The CDR3 nucleotides are TGTGCCAGTAGTTCTCCGGGACAGGGGTACTATGGCTACACCTTC. Encoded protein: CASSSPGQGYYGYTF. The chain joins TRBV19 to TRBJ1-2; 10 nucleotides line up with TRBD1. Germline CDR1 LNHDA, CDR2 SQIVND (reference sequence). CDR3 length: 15 residues. With V trimmed by 5 bases and J by 3 bases, 6 bases remained unmatched.

This clone showed up just once. The rearrangement joins TRBV29-1 to TRBJ2-7; the D gene is possibly TRBD1 (6 bases). Looked up from germline, CDR1 is SQVTM and CDR2 is ANQGSEA. The CDR3 covers 11 residues. Trimming pared 6 bases from V and 5 bases from J, leaving 11 bases between. CDR3 sequence reads: CSVGRGNEQYF. In DNA, the CDR3 is TGCAGCGTCGGTAGGGGGAACGAGCAGTACTTC.

The rearrangement joins TRBV5-1 to TRBJ1-1, with 10 nucleotides matching TRBD1. With 4 bases clipped from V and 5 bases from J, the junction kept 5 bases outside the gene matches. The CDR3 runs 14 residues. The V gene's germline CDR1 is SGHRS and CDR2 YFSETQ. CDR3 nucleotides: TGCGCCAGCAGCCTGGACAGGGGGGTTACTGAAGCTTTCTTT. As protein: CASSLDRGVTEAFF. Combining the CDR3 with reference TRBV5-1 and TRBJ1-1 gives the whole variable domain KAGVTQTPRYLIKTRGQQVTLSCSPISGHRSVSWYQQTPGQGLQFLFEYFSETQRNKGNFPGRFSGRQFSNSRSEMNVSTLELGDSALYLCASSLDRGVTEAFFGQGTRLTVV.

The chain recombines TRBV7-3 with TRBJ1-3; maybe TRBD1 (5 bases). V lost 5 bases, J lost 4 bases, and 15 bases lay in between. CDR3 length equals 15 residues. Germline V gene data show CDR1 as SGHTA and CDR2 as FQGTGA. The CDR3: CASSPTGTDGNTIYF. The CDR3 coding sequence is TGTGCCAGCAGCCCCACTGGGACTGACGGAAACACCATATATTTT.

The gene calls are TRBV19 and TRBJ1-5; D gene uncertain. V lost 7 bases and J lost 1, with 11 bases in between. Germline assignment: CDR1 LNHDA and CDR2 SQIVND (reference sequence). This CDR3 is 14 amino acids long. The CDR3 nucleotides are TGTGCCAGTAAGGAGGGCTCAAGCAATCAGCCCCAGCATTTT. This gives the protein CASKEGSSNQPQHF.

The rearrangement uses TRBV5-1 and TRBJ1-6; TRBD1 aligns across 9 bases. Germline CDR1 SGHRS, CDR2 YFSETQ. V gave up 0 bases and J gave up 7 bases; unmatched junction bases: 11. The length of the CDR3 is 18 residues. CDR3 DNA: TGCGCCAGCAGCTTGGCCACCATGGCCGGGACAGGGAATTCACCCCTCCACTTT. It specifies CASSLATMAGTGNSPLHF.

The rearrangement links TRBV5-1 to TRBJ2-7; TRBD1 matches 7 bases. With V trimmed by 4 bases and J by 2 bases, 6 bases remained unmatched. Germline assignment: CDR1 SGHRS and CDR2 YFSETQ. CDR3 length: 14 residues. CDR3 region: CASSRDRLAYEQYF. The CDR3 nucleotides are TGCGCCAGCAGCCGGGACAGACTCGCCTACGAGCAGTACTTC.

The V gene is TRBV3-1 (or the pseudogene TRBV3-2), the J gene TRBJ1-1; 8 nucleotides match TRBD1. J gave up 6 bases and V 0 bases, and 3 bases lay outside the gene matches. Germline values: CDR1 LGHDT, CDR2 YNNKEL (reference sequence). The CDR3 extends over 14 amino acids. The DNA for the CDR3 is TGTGCCAGCAGCCAAGACCCAGGGGGCCCTGAAGCTTTCTTT. It translates to CASSQDPGGPEAFF.

The genes are TRBV4-2 and TRBJ1-1; D unclear. Per germline, CDR1 LGHNA and CDR2 YNFKEQ. V lost 1 base and J 8 bases, leaving 8 bases between the germline ends. CDR3 length: 12 amino acids. The CDR3 sequence is CASSQVEQEAFF. CDR3 sequence (DNA): TGTGCCAGCAGCCAAGTCGAACAGGAAGCTTTCTTT.

The J gene is TRBJ1-2, the V gene TRBV18; 7 positions agree with TRBD1. CDR1 is KGHSH and CDR2 is LQKENI in the germline V gene. Germline trimming cut 2 bases from V and 7 bases from J; bases unmatched to any gene: 1. This CDR3 comprises 12 residues. The DNA for the CDR3 is TGTGCCAGCTCACCAAAGGGGGCTGGCTACACCTTC. Translation gives CASSPKGAGYTF.

The chain couples TRBV27 to TRBJ1-5, with a weak D call TRBD1 (5 bases). V lost 0 bases and J 2 bases, leaving 11 bases between the germline ends. This CDR3 is 16 amino acids long. CDR1 and CDR2 (germline): MNHEY, SMNVEV (reference sequence). The CDR3 region is CASSLSGGMGNQPQHF. The CDR3 DNA reads TGTGCCAGCAGTTTATCGGGGGGGATGGGCAATCAGCCCCAGCATTTT.

This clone appeared a few times. V is TRBV9 and J is TRBJ2-7; 8 bases match TRBD1. This CDR3 has 14 amino acids. V lost 2 bases to trimming and J lost 4 bases; unmatched junction nucleotides: 5. The germline CDR1 and CDR2 sequences are SGDLS and YYNGEE. The CDR3 protein is CASSVQTGDYEQYF. Written as DNA, the CDR3 is TGTGCCAGCAGCGTCCAGACAGGGGATTACGAGCAGTACTTC.

This clone showed up just once. This sequence joins TRBV7-9 and TRBJ1-4; 9 nucleotides agree with TRBD1. The CDR3 length is 16 residues. The V gene end was trimmed by 4 bases and the J gene end by 4 bases; junction bases not matched to a gene: 7. Per germline, CDR1 SEHNR and CDR2 FQNEAQ (reference sequence). The CDR3 loop reads CASSSAGQGNNEKLFF. Written as DNA, the CDR3 is TGTGCCAGCAGCTCCGCGGGACAGGGCAATAATGAAAAACTGTTTTTT.

This clone was found once. The chain recombines TRBV7-9 with TRBJ2-3; D perhaps matches TRBD1 (5 bases). The germline gives CDR1 SEHNR, CDR2 FQNEAQ (reference sequence). There are 15 residues in the CDR3. The V gene lost 0 bases and the J gene lost 3 bases, with 10 bases spanning the gap. The CDR3 reads CASSLAGLETDTQYF. The CDR3 DNA reads TGTGCCAGCAGCTTAGCGGGGCTTGAAACAGATACGCAGTATTTT.